The rows below give T cell receptor beta chains drawn from one sample of a study of blood T cell repertoires in COVID-19. Clones were read by immunoSEQ multiplex PCR, and TCRdb kept only the in-frame ones, dropping some. The sample includes some 220,000 clones, roughly 85% of them seen just once. The sequencing input was peripheral blood. The receptors derive from a man in his fifties or sixties with COVID-19, enrolled during active disease. Both conserved end residues are part of each CDR3. Each record gives: clone size, J gene, V gene, D gene, CDR3 DNA, CDR3 protein. The D gene is left open where the match is weak. Size tells how often a clone was seen (once, few, many) or the class of an expanded clone, and some rows leave it out.

NA,TRBJ2-1,TRBV7-3,NA,TGTGCCAGCAGCCTCACAGGGAGCTCCTACAATGAGCAGTTCTTC,CASSLTGSSYNEQFF
NA,TRBJ1-2,TRBV7-2,TRBD1,TGTGCCAGCAGCTGGGGACAGGGAATAGACTATGGCTACACCTTC,CASSWGQGIDYGYTF
NA,TRBJ2-3,TRBV2,NA,TGTGCCAGCAGACTAGAGGAAGATACGCAGTATTTT,CASRLEEDTQYF
NA,TRBJ2-5,TRBV5-1,NA,TGCGCCAGCAGCTCGACAAATCCGGAGACCCAGTACTTC,CASSSTNPETQYF
NA,TRBJ2-2,TRBV3-1/TRBV3-2,NA,TGTGCCAGCTCTACCACTAGAGCCGGGGAGCTGTTTTTT,CASSTTRAGELFF
NA,TRBJ2-1,TRBV5-1,TRBD2,TGCGCCAGCAGCCTTTCGGGACTATCATATGAGCAGTTCTTC,CASSLSGLSYEQFF
NA,TRBJ1-2,TRBV9,NA,TGTGCCAGCAGCCCCCAAGGGGGCTATGGCTACACCTTC,CASSPQGGYGYTF
NA,TRBJ2-7,TRBV11-2,NA,TGTGCCAGCAGCCAAGAGTCCTACGAGCAGTACTTC,CASSQESYEQYF
NA,TRBJ2-2,TRBV2,NA,TGTGCCAGCACTTCCCGACAGGCTATCACCGGGGAGCTGTTTTTT,CASTSRQAITGELFF
NA,TRBJ2-7,TRBV27,NA,TGTGCCAGCAGTGCTCAGGGTAGCGAGCAGTACTTC,CASSAQGSEQYF
NA,TRBJ1-2,TRBV29-1,TRBD1,TGCAGCGTTGAGTGGACAGGGGATGCCTATGGCTACACCTTC,CSVEWTGDAYGYTF
NA,TRBJ2-7,TRBV5-4,NA,TGTGCCAGCAGTTCTACGATGGGGGCACAATACGAGCAGTACTTC,CASSSTMGAQYEQYF
NA,TRBJ2-7,TRBV9,NA,TGTGCCAGCAGCGTAGGAGACGAGCAGTACTTC,CASSVGDEQYF
NA,TRBJ1-2,TRBV5-1,NA,TGCGCCAGCCAGCTTAGTGCAGGGGCGGACTATGGCTACACCTTC,CASQLSAGADYGYTF
NA,TRBJ1-1,TRBV27,TRBD1,TGTGCCAGCAGTTTCTGGACCGGGACAGTGAACACTGAAGCTTTCTTT,CASSFWTGTVNTEAFF
once,TRBJ2-6,TRBV30,NA,TGTGCCTGGAGTTCAACTGGCTCTGGGGCCAACGTCCTGACTTTC,CAWSSTGSGANVLTF
NA,TRBJ2-1,TRBV6-5,NA,TGTGCCAGCAGTCCGACCATGACAGTAAAGCAGTTCTTC,CASSPTMTVKQFF
NA,TRBJ1-3,TRBV12-3/TRBV12-4,NA,TGTGCCAGCAGTTTTCGTGAGTGGAACACCATATATTTT,CASSFREWNTIYF
NA,TRBJ2-5,TRBV2,NA,TGTGCCAGCAGTGAGTCCCGGAGCGGGGAGACCCAGTACTTC,CASSESRSGETQYF
NA,TRBJ2-7,TRBV13,TRBD2,TGTGCCAGCAGCTTAGTGCTAGCGGGGGGGCCGGGCGAGCAGTACTTC,CASSLVLAGGPGEQYF
NA,TRBJ2-5,TRBV28,NA,TGTGCCAGCAGTTTACTCGACAGGAACCAAGAGACCCAGTACTTC,CASSLLDRNQETQYF
NA,TRBJ2-7,TRBV7-2,TRBD1,TGTGCCAGCAGCTTGGGACAGGGAGGAACCTACGAGCAGTACTTC,CASSLGQGGTYEQYF
NA,TRBJ2-5,TRBV3-1/TRBV3-2,TRBD2,TGTGCCAGCAGCCAAGGGCTAGCGGGGGAGGCCCAGTACTTC,CASSQGLAGEAQYF
NA,TRBJ1-3,TRBV7-6,TRBD1,TGTGCCAGCAGCTTAGTTTCCGGGACAGGTGGAAACACCATATATTTT,CASSLVSGTGGNTIYF
NA,TRBJ2-2,TRBV18,NA,TGTGCCAGCTCACAAGGGGCAGTGAACACCGGGGAGCTGTTTTTT,CASSQGAVNTGELFF
NA,TRBJ2-7,TRBV27,TRBD1,TGTGCCAGCAGTGTGGACAGGGTATCCTACGAGCAGTACTTC,CASSVDRVSYEQYF
NA,TRBJ2-5,TRBV29-1,NA,TGCAGCGTCCGACAGGCCCTCCTCGAGACCCAGTACTTC,CSVRQALLETQYF
NA,TRBJ2-1,TRBV7-3,TRBD1,TGTGCCAGCAGCTTACCAGGGGGCGGGTTTGAGCAGTTCTTC,CASSLPGGGFEQFF
few,TRBJ2-3,TRBV5-4,TRBD2,TGTGCCAGCAGCAAGGCGGGGGCAGATACGCAGTATTTT,CASSKAGADTQYF
NA,TRBJ2-3,TRBV11-2,TRBD2,TGTGCCAGCAGCTTCCTTAGCGGGACTAGCACAGATACGCAGTATTTT,CASSFLSGTSTDTQYF
NA,TRBJ2-2,TRBV18,TRBD1,TGTGCCAGCTCACCGCCGGGACAGGGGTCCGGGGAGCTGTTTTTT,CASSPPGQGSGELFF
NA,TRBJ2-7,TRBV4-1,NA,TGCGCCAGCAGCCAAGATCGGCAGGCCCTATATGGACAGTACTTC,CASSQDRQALYGQYF
many,TRBJ2-7,TRBV9,TRBD2,TGTGCCAGCAGCAACCCTTCTAGCGGGAGCTCCTACGAGCAGTACTTC,CASSNPSSGSSYEQYF
NA,TRBJ2-2,TRBV9,NA,TGTGCCAGCGAGCTTGGTAACACCGGGGAGCTGTTTTTT,CASELGNTGELFF
NA,TRBJ2-1,TRBV4-2,TRBD2,TGTGCCAGCAGCCCCACCGCCGTGCGGGGGGGCCAGGGTGAGCAGTTCTTC,CASSPTAVRGGQGEQFF
NA,TRBJ2-1,TRBV11-3,TRBD2,TGTGCCAGCAGCTCCTCTGGACTAGCGGGGCCATCCTACAATGAGCAGTTCTTC,CASSSSGLAGPSYNEQFF
NA,TRBJ2-1,TRBV5-4,NA,TGTGCCAGCAGCCCTTTTCCCAGGGTGGATGAGCAGTTCTTC,CASSPFPRVDEQFF
NA,TRBJ1-1,TRBV12-3/TRBV12-4,NA,TGTGCCAGCAGTTCCAGCCGGGGAACTGAAGCTTTCTTT,CASSSSRGTEAFF
NA,TRBJ2-3,TRBV4-1,TRBD2,TGCGCCAGCAGCCAAGATATCGCGGGGGGTATGGATACGCAGTATTTT,CASSQDIAGGMDTQYF
NA,TRBJ2-5,TRBV24-1,NA,TGTGCCACCAGTGACCCCGGGACAACTAAAGAGACCCAGTACTTC,CATSDPGTTKETQYF
NA,TRBJ2-7,TRBV19,TRBD1,TGTGCCAGTAGTAAAGCCCGGGACAGTTACGAGCAGTACTTC,CASSKARDSYEQYF
few,TRBJ2-3,TRBV7-8,TRBD2,TGTGCCAGCAGCCCAAGCGGGGGGGCGAAAGATACGCAGTATTTT,CASSPSGGAKDTQYF
few,TRBJ1-6,TRBV3-1/TRBV3-2,NA,TGTGCCAGCAGCCAAGGGGCCCTGAATTCACCCCTCCACTTT,CASSQGALNSPLHF
NA,TRBJ1-1,TRBV18,NA,TGTGCCAGTATCCAGGGGAGTGGCACTGAAGCTTTCTTT,CASIQGSGTEAFF
NA,TRBJ2-3,TRBV7-9,NA,TGTGCCAGCAGACCTAGTTTCAGGGTGGGATTGGATACGCAGTATTTT,CASRPSFRVGLDTQYF